The 30 T cell receptor beta chains presented below share a single source sample, sequenced in a study of T cells in Graves' hyperthyroidism and ophthalmopathy. Amplified regions were TCR beta CDR3 sequences from RNA transcripts. The TCR CDR3 first-round RT-PCR relied on the HTBI primer set. TCRdb processed the multiplex PCR reads anew with MiXCR; each CDR3 protein has one entry. This table has over 500,000 distinct CDR3 sequences, roughly 15% appearing once. The sequencing sample was made of blood. These receptors originate from a woman aged 40 to 50 with Graves' hyperthyroidism.

This clonotype was seen repeatedly, ten times or more. The genes are TRBV2 and TRBJ2-5; D gene ambiguous. The CDR3 is 15 amino acids. The V end was cut by 5 bases, the J end by 4 bases, with 17 bases between. Germline lookup yields CDR1 SNHLY and CDR2 FYNNEI. DNA of the CDR3: TGTGCCAGCAGTAGATTTTCTGGGGATGCAGAGACCCAGTACTTC. Translation gives CASSRFSGDAETQYF.

The CDR3 loop is CASSYRDTEAFF. In DNA, the CDR3 is TGTGCCAGCAGCTATAGGGACACTGAAGCTTTCTTT. The gene calls are TRBV7-9 and TRBJ1-1; D not certain. Germline lookup yields CDR1 SEHNR and CDR2 FQNEAQ (reference sequence). The CDR3 is 12 residues long. V was cut by 4 bases and J by 3 bases, with 6 bases left in between.

This chain uses TRBV2 with TRBJ1-2, with D hard to call. The CDR3 totals 15 residues. V was shortened by 4 bases and J by 0 bases, with 12 bases between the two germline ends. Germline CDR1 SNHLY, CDR2 FYNNEI. The CDR3 reads CASSVAKGTNYGYTF. The CDR3 DNA reads TGTGCCAGCAGTGTAGCTAAAGGGACTAACTATGGCTACACCTTC.

This clonotype occurred a few times. The chain recombines TRBV6-1 with TRBJ2-6; D not resolved. The germline CDR1 and CDR2 sequences are MNHNS and SASEGT. With 9 bases removed from V and 0 bases from J, the gap between germline ends came to 15 bases. CDR3 size: 16 residues. CDR3 DNA: TGTGCCAGTACAACCGCAGGCGGCTCTGGGGCCAACGTCCTGACTTTC. It codes for CASTTAGGSGANVLTF.

This clonotype was counted between two and nine times. Here the CDR3 reads CAISGGPITYEQYF. CDR3 coding DNA: TGTGCCATCAGTGGAGGTCCGATAACCTACGAGCAGTACTTC. The rearrangement joins TRBV10-3 to TRBJ2-7; D unclear. V was pared by 4 bases and J by 2 bases, with 12 bases between. The germline gives CDR1 ENHRY, CDR2 SYGVKD. The CDR3 contains 14 residues.

This clonotype was recorded at least ten times. V and J are TRBV14 and TRBJ2-5; D tentatively reads TRBD1 or TRBD2 (5 bases each). Germline CDR1 is SGHDN and CDR2 is FVKESK. CDR3 length: 15 residues. The V and J ends lost 1 base and 4 bases respectively, with 13 bases between them. This CDR3 reads CASSQARGASETQYF. In nucleotides, the CDR3 is TGTGCCAGCAGCCAAGCGAGGGGCGCTTCAGAGACCCAGTACTTC.

There are a few counts of this clonotype. This chain uses TRBV3-1 with TRBJ2-7, with unresolved D. Germline CDR1 LGHDT, CDR2 YNNKEL (reference sequence). The CDR3 contains 16 residues. The germline V and J ends were trimmed by 1 base and 6 bases, with 19 bases remaining between them. The CDR3 nucleotides are TGTGCCAGCAGCCAAGGGTCCGGTGGGCTCCAAGCCGAGCAGTACTTC. It translates to CASSQGSGGLQAEQYF.

The chain recombines TRBV30 with TRBJ2-5, with a tentative D call TRBD2 (6 bases). V was pared by 4 bases and J by 10 bases, with 16 bases between. CDR1 and CDR2 (germline): GTSNPN, SVGIG (reference sequence). This CDR3 is 12 amino acids long. CDR3 sequence: CAWTMGGVDQYF. The DNA of the CDR3 is TGTGCCTGGACTATGGGAGGAGTGGACCAGTACTTC.

The table lists this clonotype with many counts. The CDR3 is CASSEGRGGTDTQYF. In DNA form, the CDR3 reads TGTGCCAGCAGTGAGGGTCGGGGTGGCACAGATACGCAGTATTTT. The chain has TRBV2 and TRBJ2-3, with D possibly TRBD2 on 5 matching bases. In germline, CDR1 is SNHLY, CDR2 FYNNEI. The CDR3 loop spans 15 amino acids. V was pared by 3 bases and J by 1 base, with 11 bases between. Complete variable domain (other parts from reference TRBV2 and TRBJ2-3): EPEVTQTPSHQVTQMGQEVILRCVPISNHLYFYWYRQILGQKVEFLVSFYNNEISEKSEIFDDQFSVERPDGSNFTLKIRSTKLEDSAMYFCASSEGRGGTDTQYFGPGTRLTVL.

This clonotype was seen ten or more times. The chain uses TRBV11-2 and TRBJ2-5; TRBD2 matches at 10 bases. Germline V gene data show CDR1 as SGHAT and CDR2 as FQNNGV. V was clipped by 3 bases and J by 4 bases; unmatched bases: 8. The CDR3 consists of 16 residues. CDR3 DNA sequence: TGTGCCAGCAGCTTGGTGGGACTAGCGTCGGTAGAGACCCAGTACTTC. It encodes CASSLVGLASVETQYF. The full variable domain, rest sourced from reference TRBV11-2 and TRBJ2-5, is EAGVAQSPRYKIIEKRQSVAFWCNPISGHATLYWYQQILGQGPKLLIQFQNNGVVDDSQLPKDRFSAERLKGVDSTLKIQPAKLEDSAVYLCASSLVGLASVETQYFGPGTRLLVL.

Many counts were recorded for this clonotype. The rearrangement uses TRBV19 and TRBJ2-3; either TRBD1 or TRBD2 may fit D (7 bases each). CDR1 is LNHDA and CDR2 is SQIVND in the germline V gene (reference sequence). Trimming took 5 bases from V and 4 from J, leaving 16 bases between them. The CDR3 has 15 amino acids. The chain's CDR3 is CASSYRGGSADTQYF. DNA for the CDR3: TGTGCCAGTAGTTACAGGGGAGGGTCTGCAGATACGCAGTATTTT.

This clonotype was counted at least ten times. The chain links TRBV11-1 to TRBJ2-7; 7 bases fit TRBD2. With 3 bases clipped from V and 2 bases from J, the junction kept 7 bases outside the gene matches. Looked up from germline, CDR1 is SGHAT and CDR2 is FQDESV (reference sequence). The CDR3 covers 15 residues. CDR3: CASSFNGGMAYEQYF. The CDR3 bases are TGTGCCAGCAGCTTTAACGGGGGGATGGCCTACGAGCAGTACTTC.

This clonotype has a count of ten or more. In nucleotides, the CDR3 is TGTGCCAGCAGCCGAGGGGGCAACACTGAAGCTTTCTTT. This encodes CASSRGGNTEAFF. The J gene is TRBJ1-1, the V gene TRBV3-1, with 7 bases identical to TRBD1. CDR3 length: 13 residues. Germline CDR1 reads LGHDT; CDR2 reads YNNKEL (reference sequence). V shed 4 bases and J 2 bases; nucleotides not matched to a gene: 1.

This clonotype showed up many times. The V gene is TRBV6-5, the J gene TRBJ2-7; 9 nucleotides line up with TRBD1. This CDR3 spans 19 amino acids. With V trimmed by 0 bases and J by 3 bases, 15 bases remained unmatched. The germline V gene encodes CDR1 MNHEY and CDR2 SVGAGI. The CDR3 loop is CASSYSGTGTLGGYYEQYF. DNA of the CDR3: TGTGCCAGCAGTTACTCTGGGACAGGGACTTTAGGGGGCTACTACGAGCAGTACTTC.

This chain links TRBV10-3 with TRBJ1-3; the match to TRBD1 covers 7 bases. There are 16 residues in the CDR3. The V segment lost 6 bases and the J segment 0 bases; nucleotides outside the gene matches: 8. The germline V gene has CDR1 ENHRY and CDR2 SYGVKD. The DNA of the CDR3 is TGTGCCATCAGGTCGGGGACAGCCGTCTCTGGAAACACCATATATTTT. Its translation: CAIRSGTAVSGNTIYF.

This clonotype was detected many times. This chain uses TRBV20-1 with TRBJ2-7; D is unclear. V was shortened by 2 bases and J by 2 bases, with 4 bases between the two germline ends. From germline, CDR1 is DFQATT and CDR2 SNEGSKA (reference sequence). The CDR3 covers 11 residues. CDR3 sequence (DNA): TGCAGTGCTAGACAGCCCTACGAGCAGTACTTC. Its protein product is CSARQPYEQYF.

This clonotype came up a few times. Just one base apart from a much larger clone, this may be a read error. The chain uses TRBV3-1 and TRBJ2-7; 8 nucleotides line up with TRBD2. The CDR3 length is 16 residues. Germline V lookup: CDR1 LGHDT, CDR2 YNNKEL (reference sequence). Here the CDR3 DNA reads TGTGCCAACAGCCAAGATCCCAGCGGGAGCTCCTACGAGCAGTACTTC. Its protein is CANSQDPSGSSYEQYF.

This clonotype was detected many times. The J gene is TRBJ2-1, the V gene TRBV2; D gene ambiguous. Trimming removed 3 bases at V and 6 bases at J, with 9 bases between. The CDR3 contains 13 residues. Germline values: CDR1 SNHLY, CDR2 FYNNEI. The CDR3: CASSDNVFNEQFF. CDR3 nucleotides: TGTGCCAGCAGTGATAACGTTTTCAATGAGCAGTTCTTC.

This clonotype was observed a few times. The chain combines TRBV27 with TRBJ1-5; 9 bases are shared with TRBD1. Trimming cost V 5 bases and J 6 bases; bases outside gene matches: 17. The germline CDR1 and CDR2 sequences are MNHEY and SMNVEV (reference sequence). The CDR3 totals 18 residues. The chain's CDR3 is CASSPIVGTGPQGQPQHF. The DNA of the CDR3 is TGTGCCAGCAGTCCTATCGTGGGGACAGGGCCGCAGGGTCAGCCCCAGCATTTT.

The chain uses TRBV6-5 and TRBJ2-7, with D perhaps TRBD1 (6 bases). The CDR3 totals 15 residues. Germline CDR1 reads MNHEY; CDR2 reads SVGAGI. V was pared by 2 bases and J by 3 bases, with 14 bases between. The DNA of the CDR3 is TGTGCCAGCAGTTACGGCCTCGGACAGATCTACGAGCAGTACTTC. Encoded protein: CASSYGLGQIYEQYF.

This clonotype was observed at least ten times. The chain links TRBV7-8 to TRBJ2-1, with 10 bases lining up with TRBD1. Germline lookup yields CDR1 SGHVS and CDR2 FQNEAQ. CDR3 length equals 21 residues. The ends lost 6 bases at V and 6 bases at J; junction bases unmatched: 26. CDR3 loop: CASSQKSPGQGQGVVGNEQFF. In DNA, the CDR3 is TGTGCCAGCAGTCAAAAAAGCCCGGGACAGGGGCAAGGGGTAGTTGGCAATGAGCAGTTCTTC.

This clonotype was detected once. The rearrangement uses TRBV5-1 and TRBJ1-1; tentatively, D is TRBD1 (6 bases). Deletions cut 4 bases from V and 8 bases from J, with 15 bases between. CDR3 size: 13 residues. Germline V gene lookup returns CDR1 SGHRS and CDR2 YFSETQ. CDR3 DNA sequence: TGCGCCAGCAGCATCGGACAGACACAGGAAGCTTTCTTT. Its protein product is CASSIGQTQEAFF.

As regards this clonotype: This clone may be a read error of a much larger clone one base away. CDR3 in amino acids: CASSLVSSEDTDTQYF. CDR3 nucleotides: TGTGCCAGCAGTTTAGTCTCTAGCGAGGACACAGATACGCAGTATTTT. The V and J genes are TRBV12-3 or TRBV12-4 and TRBJ2-3; possible D gene TRBD2, 6 bases. V was cut by 1 base and J by 2 bases, with 13 bases left in between. The CDR3 is 16 amino acids.

In this sample, this clonotype turned up many times. The chain is built from TRBV2 and TRBJ2-1; D call uncertain. Between the trimmed V and J ends, which lost 5 bases and 8 bases, there was a span of 7 bases. The length of the CDR3 is 11 residues. Germline assignment: CDR1 SNHLY and CDR2 FYNNEI. This chain's CDR3 is CASSSPYEQFF. CDR3 DNA: TGTGCCAGCAGTTCGCCCTATGAGCAGTTCTTC.

This clonotype showed up many times. This chain connects TRBV2 to TRBJ2-2, with 8 positions matching TRBD2. The CDR3 sequence is 15 residues long. Losses at the gene ends were 8 bases for V and 1 base for J; bases not matched to a gene: 6. Germline CDR1 is SNHLY and CDR2 is FYNNEI. Here the CDR3 reads CASGTRERNTGELFF. The CDR3 bases are TGTGCCAGCGGGACTAGAGAGAGGAACACCGGGGAGCTGTTTTTT.

This clonotype was found many times. The chain combines TRBV30 with TRBJ1-2; possibly TRBD1 for D (6 bases). CDR1 is GTSNPN, CDR2 SVGIG, per germline (reference sequence). Trimming took 5 bases from V and 0 from J, leaving 16 bases between them. The CDR3 is 15 residues long. CDR3 in DNA: TGTGCCTGGGGGACACTTGGGGGTCCTAACTATGGCTACACCTTC. This codes for CAWGTLGGPNYGYTF.

For this clonotype: This may be a read error, as it is one base from a much larger clone. The V gene is TRBV28, the J gene TRBJ2-2; 8 bases match TRBD1. The CDR3 extends over 15 amino acids. Germline loops: CDR1 MDHEN, CDR2 SYDVKM. In DNA form, the CDR3 reads TGTGCCAGCAGTTCGGACAGGGTGAACACCGGGGAGCTGTCTTTT. Protein product: CASSSDRVNTGELSF.

This clonotype showed up many times. The chain couples TRBV18 to TRBJ1-5; unclear D gene. Trimming cost V 3 bases and J 6 bases, with 9 bases left between them. The CDR3 runs to 13 residues. The germline V gene encodes CDR1 KGHSH and CDR2 LQKENI. CDR3 region: CASSPAPRQPQHF. The CDR3 DNA reads as TGTGCCAGCTCACCCGCCCCGCGTCAGCCCCAGCATTTT. Full variable domain (outside the CDR3, taken from reference TRBV18 and TRBJ1-5): NAGVMQNPRHLVRRRGQEARLRCSPMKGHSHVYWYRQLPEEGLKFMVYLQKENIIDESGMPKERFSAEFPKEGPSILRIQQVVRGDSAAYFCASSPAPRQPQHFGDGTRLSIL.

About this clonotype: A single base separates this from a much larger clone, so it may be a read error. V gene TRBV15 combines with J gene TRBJ2-7; perhaps TRBD2 as D (6 bases). Germline V gene lookup returns CDR1 LNHNV and CDR2 YYDKDF (reference sequence). Trimming stripped 1 base from V and 0 bases from J, with 10 bases between. The CDR3 is made up of 15 amino acids. CDR3 DNA: TGTGCCACCAGCAGAGGGGGGGTGGGCTCCTACGAGCAGTACTTC. Amino acid sequence: CATSRGGVGSYEQYF.

The sample holds a few counts of this clonotype. The chain has TRBV12-5 and TRBJ2-7; the D gene is possibly TRBD1 (8 bases). Germline V lookup: CDR1 LGHNT, CDR2 FRNRAP. V was clipped by 5 bases and J by 5 bases, with 19 bases between them. The CDR3 totals 15 residues. The CDR3 sequence is CASGNDRGGRNEQYF. The DNA for the CDR3 is TGTGCTAGTGGTAACGACAGGGGAGGGAGAAACGAGCAGTACTTC.